Presented here are 24 T cell receptor beta chains from one specimen sequenced in a study of blood T cell repertoires in COVID-19. Using immunoSEQ multiplex PCR, the repertoire was profiled, and TCRdb retains in-frame clones only, with some absent. The sample shows roughly 200,000 clones, 89% of them seen only once. Sequencing was carried out using peripheral blood. These receptors all come from a man aged 35 to 55 with acute or convalescent COVID-19.

The chain is built from TRBV2 and TRBJ1-4; 8 bases line up with TRBD1. Germline values: CDR1 SNHLY, CDR2 FYNNEI. This CDR3 has 13 amino acids. J lost 6 bases, V lost 6 bases, and 3 bases had no gene match. CDR3 DNA sequence: TGTGCCAGCAGGGGGACAGGCGATGAAAAACTGTTTTTT. This codes for CASRGTGDEKLFF. Full variable domain (remainder filled in from reference TRBV2 and TRBJ1-4): EPEVTQTPSHQVTQMGQEVILRCVPISNHLYFYWYRQILGQKVEFLVSFYNNEISEKSEIFDDQFSVERPDGSNFTLKIRSTKLEDSAMYFCASRGTGDEKLFFGSGTQLSVL.

The chain couples TRBV30 to TRBJ2-3; 13 bases map to TRBD2. Germline V lookup: CDR1 GTSNPN, CDR2 SVGIG (reference sequence). J gave up 5 bases and V 7 bases, and 12 bases lay outside the gene matches. The CDR3 has 16 residues. As DNA, the CDR3 is TGTGCCTCTGCCCCCGCCGGGACTAGCGGGGTAGATACGCAGTATTTT. Translated: CASAPAGTSGVDTQYF. The full variable domain, its missing parts supplied by reference TRBV30 and TRBJ2-3, is SQTIHQWPATLVQPVGSPLSLECTVEGTSNPNLYWYRQAAGRGLQLLFYSVGIGQISSEVPQNLSASRPQDRQFILSSKKLLLSDSGFYLCASAPAGTSGVDTQYFGPGTRLTVL.

The genes are TRBV19 and TRBJ2-7; 8 bases line up with TRBD1. The germline V gene encodes CDR1 LNHDA and CDR2 SQIVND (reference sequence). This CDR3 is 15 amino acids long. After removal of 7 bases from V and 5 bases from J, the junction contained 13 bases not matched to a gene. This CDR3 is CASTTTHRGRHEQYF. DNA for the CDR3: TGTGCCAGTACCACCACACACAGGGGGAGGCACGAGCAGTACTTC.

The chain combines TRBV5-1 with TRBJ2-3; 9 bases line up with TRBD2. CDR1 is SGHRS, CDR2 YFSETQ, per germline. The junction had 6 bases not matched to a gene; V was cut back by 6 bases and J by 1 base. The length of the CDR3 is 15 residues. CDR3 DNA sequence: TGCGCCAGCATTCATAGCGGGGGACGCACAGATACGCAGTATTTT. Protein sequence: CASIHSGGRTDTQYF.

The J gene is TRBJ1-3, the V gene TRBV6-5; tentatively, D is TRBD1 (6 bases). Germline V CDR1 and CDR2: MNHEY, SVGAGI. V lost 6 bases to trimming and J lost 2 bases, with 14 bases between them. The length of the CDR3 is 15 residues. CDR3 protein: CASSRTGLPGNTIYF. CDR3 in DNA: TGTGCCAGCAGCCGCACAGGGTTACCTGGAAACACCATATATTTT.

The rearrangement uses TRBV6-2 or TRBV6-3 and TRBJ2-7, with D maybe TRBD2 (5 bases). There are 13 residues in the CDR3. The V end lost 2 bases, the J end lost 7 bases, and 12 bases lay between the germline ends. CDR1 is MNHEY and CDR2 is SVGEGT in the germline V gene. CDR3 nucleotides: TGTGCCAGCAGTTACCCAACGGGGAGTGAGCAGTACTTC. This codes for CASSYPTGSEQYF.

This chain joins TRBV9 and TRBJ2-1, with TRBD1 as a possible D gene (5 bases). Germline V gene lookup returns CDR1 SGDLS and CDR2 YYNGEE. The V gene lost 2 bases and the J gene lost 3 bases, with 9 bases spanning the gap. The CDR3 totals 14 residues. CDR3: CASSVDSFYNEQFF. The CDR3 DNA sequence: TGTGCCAGCAGCGTCGACAGTTTCTACAATGAGCAGTTCTTC.

The genes are TRBV7-2 and TRBJ2-3, with 8 bases lining up with TRBD2. CDR1 is SGHTA and CDR2 is FQGNSA in the germline V gene. V lost 4 bases, J lost 2 bases, and 8 bases stayed unmatched. The CDR3 is made up of 16 amino acids. The chain's CDR3 is CASSSQLGLVTDTQYF. CDR3 nucleotides: TGTGCCAGCAGCTCGCAGCTGGGACTAGTCACAGATACGCAGTATTTT.

The V and J genes are TRBV28 and TRBJ1-6, with unresolved D. Germline V gene data show CDR1 as MDHEN and CDR2 as SYDVKM. The CDR3 loop spans 13 amino acids. Trimming stripped 6 bases from V and 13 bases from J, with 16 bases between. CDR3 nucleotides: TGTGCCAGCAGCCCACACCCGTTTCTTCCCCTCCACTTT. Its protein is CASSPHPFLPLHF.

About this clone: This same CDR3 is encoded by further DNA sequences in the sample. The CDR3 loop reads CATARGQETQYF. Written as DNA, the CDR3 is TGTGCCACCGCGCGGGGTCAAGAGACCCAGTACTTC. The rearrangement joins TRBV15 to TRBJ2-5; a weak D match, TRBD2 (6 bases). The CDR3 covers 12 residues. Trimming pared 8 bases from V and 2 bases from J, leaving 9 bases between. Germline-derived CDR1 and CDR2 are LNHNV and YYDKDF (reference sequence).

The chain joins TRBV4-3 to TRBJ2-1; D is perhaps TRBD2 (5 bases). The CDR3 extends over 14 amino acids. CDR1 and CDR2 from the germline V gene are LGHNA and YSLEER. The ends were cut back, 5 bases at V and 7 bases at J, with 15 bases in the middle. The CDR3 DNA sequence: TGCGCCAGCAGCTATAGCGATTCGTTGAATGAGCAGTTCTTC. This codes for CASSYSDSLNEQFF.

The sample holds one count of this clone. The rearrangement uses TRBV7-2 and TRBJ1-4; 10 bases line up with TRBD1. Germline assignment: CDR1 SGHTA and CDR2 FQGNSA. CDR3 length equals 16 residues. The ends lost 5 bases at V and 3 bases at J; junction bases unmatched: 6. CDR3 protein: CASSAGGTGANEKLFF. CDR3 DNA: TGTGCCAGCAGCGCGGGGGGGACAGGGGCTAATGAAAAACTGTTTTTT.

The CDR3, as DNA: TGTGCCAGCAGTTACGGGGGGGTAAACATTCAGTACTTC. The encoded protein is CASSYGGVNIQYF. V is TRBV12-3 or TRBV12-4 and J is TRBJ2-4, with 8 bases matching TRBD2. The CDR3 extends over 13 amino acids. With 4 bases clipped from V and 6 bases from J, the junction kept 2 bases outside the gene matches.

This sequence joins TRBV7-8 and TRBJ1-1; no definite D call. This CDR3 is 12 amino acids long. V was trimmed by 3 bases and J by 9 bases, leaving 11 bases between them. CDR1 and CDR2 (germline): SGHVS, FQNEAQ. CDR3 in amino acids: CASSFNTNKAFF. The CDR3 region has the DNA TGTGCCAGCAGCTTTAACACAAACAAAGCTTTCTTT.

The V call is TRBV30, the J call TRBJ1-2, with D tentatively TRBD1 (5 bases). Trimming shortened V by 3 bases and J by 5 bases, and 19 bases separated the two germline ends. Germline CDR1 and CDR2: GTSNPN and SVGIG (reference sequence). The CDR3 has 15 amino acids. The CDR3 DNA follows: TGTGCCTGGAGCATACTCAGGGTACCAGATTATGGCTACACCTTC. Its protein is CAWSILRVPDYGYTF.

The chain links TRBV30 to TRBJ2-7; TRBD1 agrees at 10 bases. The germline V gene has CDR1 GTSNPN and CDR2 SVGIG (reference sequence). The CDR3 spans 16 residues. Losses at the gene ends were 3 bases for V and 0 bases for J; bases not matched to a gene: 8. CDR3 DNA sequence: TGTGCCTGGAGCAATGAGGACAGGGGGAACTCCTACGAGCAGTACTTC. This translates into CAWSNEDRGNSYEQYF. Looking up the rest from reference TRBV30 and TRBJ2-7 gives the full variable domain: SQTIHQWPATLVQPVGSPLSLECTVEGTSNPNLYWYRQAAGRGLQLLFYSVGIGQISSEVPQNLSASRPQDRQFILSSKKLLLSDSGFYLCAWSNEDRGNSYEQYFGPGTRLTVT.

The table lists this clone with a few counts. This chain uses TRBV6-5 with TRBJ2-7; 10 bases are a match to TRBD2. Trimming at V came to 5 bases and at J to 3 bases, leaving 4 bases not matched to a gene. Germline CDR1 and CDR2: MNHEY and SVGAGI. The length of the CDR3 is 14 residues. The CDR3 spells CASSLRTSGYEQYF. CDR3 nucleotides: TGTGCCAGCAGTCTCCGGACTAGCGGCTACGAGCAGTACTTC.

This chain joins TRBV3-1 (or the pseudogene TRBV3-2) and TRBJ1-1; 7 bases align to TRBD1. Germline trimming cut 4 bases from V and 2 bases from J; bases unmatched to any gene: 10. Germline V lookup: CDR1 LGHDT, CDR2 YNNKEL (reference sequence). This CDR3 has 16 residues. CDR3 region: CASSRKLTGSNTEAFF. The CDR3 DNA reads TGTGCCAGCAGCCGCAAATTGACAGGGAGTAACACTGAAGCTTTCTTT.

This chain links TRBV29-1 with TRBJ2-1; 9 bases match TRBD2. The CDR3 is 14 amino acids. The germline V gene encodes CDR1 SQVTM and CDR2 ANQGSEA. Losses at the gene ends were 7 bases for V and 3 bases for J; bases not matched to a gene: 7. CDR3 amino acids: CSAAGGQVYNEQFF. In DNA form, the CDR3 reads TGCAGCGCTGCGGGGGGGCAGGTCTACAATGAGCAGTTCTTC.

The rearrangement joins TRBV30 to TRBJ2-7, with TRBD1 matching 7 bases. Germline CDR1 GTSNPN, CDR2 SVGIG (reference sequence). Unmatched junction bases numbered 7, after V lost 0 bases and J lost 5 bases. This CDR3 region has 14 residues. CDR3: CAWSVDRVNDEQYF. The DNA of the CDR3 is TGTGCCTGGAGTGTCGACAGGGTAAACGACGAGCAGTACTTC.

J is TRBJ2-1 and V is TRBV11-3, with 8 nucleotides matching TRBD2. This CDR3 is 15 amino acids long. After removal of 2 bases from V and 0 bases from J, the junction contained 0 bases not matched to a gene. Germline V gene data show CDR1 as SGHNT and CDR2 as YENEEA. As DNA, the CDR3 is TGTGCCAGCAGCTTACTAGCGGGCTCCTACAATGAGCAGTTCTTC. As protein: CASSLLAGSYNEQFF.

The chain combines TRBV27 with TRBJ2-7; a weak D match, TRBD2 (6 bases). The V end was cut by 3 bases, the J end by 0 bases, with 12 bases between. The germline V gene encodes CDR1 MNHEY and CDR2 SMNVEV (reference sequence). The CDR3 is 15 amino acids. CDR3 DNA: TGTGCCAGCAGTTTTCAGACCGGGAGCTCCTACGAGCAGTACTTC. Its protein is CASSFQTGSSYEQYF.

The CDR3 loop reads CASSLGGTYNEQFF. The CDR3 DNA sequence: TGTGCCAGCAGCTTAGGAGGGACTTACAATGAGCAGTTCTTC. The gene calls are TRBV7-3 and TRBJ2-1, with D maybe TRBD2 (6 bases). The CDR3 is made up of 14 amino acids. V was pared by 2 bases and J by 4 bases, with 9 bases between. The V gene's germline CDR1 is SGHTA and CDR2 FQGTGA.

The V gene is TRBV9, the J gene TRBJ2-7, with 8 bases aligning to TRBD1. V gave up 0 bases and J gave up 4 bases; unmatched junction bases: 6. The CDR3 length is 15 residues. Germline V lookup: CDR1 SGDLS, CDR2 YYNGEE. The CDR3 bases are TGTGCCAGCAGCGTAGAAGGGACAGGACTGTACGAGCAGTACTTC. Translating it yields CASSVEGTGLYEQYF.